Below, one T cell receptor beta chain is given with its context. Generated by immunoSEQ multiplex PCR, the TCRdb table keeps only in-frame clones and is missing some. Here the sample spans roughly 52,000 clones, 84% being singletons. This sample was taken from a study of OX40 agonist ivuxolimab in advanced cancers. Across the whole study: Over 30% of patients had received prior checkpoint inhibitor therapy.

Systemic immunosuppression or autoimmune disease history was grounds to exclude patients. V lost 6 bases to trimming and J lost 0 bases, with 8 bases between them. Germline V gives CDR1 SGHTA, CDR2 FQGTGA. The CDR3 loop spans 13 amino acids. Sequenced here: CD4+ or CD8+ T cells sorted from blood, sampled in a trial of the OX40 agonist ivuxolimab. This chain links TRBV7-3 with TRBJ2-5; D not resolved. The TCR comes from an adult with an advanced solid tumor such as melanoma, head and neck, liver or kidney cancer. As DNA, the CDR3 is TGTGCCAGCAGTACTACGTACCAAGAGACCCAGTACTTC. As protein: CASSTTYQETQYF.